Reported below is one T cell receptor beta chain. Antigen unknown. The data derive from a study of T cell repertoires in cytomegalovirus infection. On the study more broadly: From public TCR beta signatures came an indication of both CMV infection and matching HLA type.

V shed 6 bases and J 3 bases; nucleotides not matched to a gene: 7. Germline lookup yields CDR1 SEHNR and CDR2 FQNEAQ (reference sequence). This CDR3 spans 15 amino acids. TCRdb re-derived calls from the reads in MiXCR, one entry per CDR3 protein. This sample has 830,000 or so distinct CDR3 sequences; approximately 29% occur once, and the top ten carry about an eighth. The chain is built from TRBV7-9 and TRBJ2-1; 8 bases are a match to TRBD2. The source of this sequence is a human donor in good health (CMV status not recorded). Some clones in this sample may be carry-over from other donors' samples. Sequencing was performed on cultured CD8+ T cells from PBMCs, taken from culture after CMV antigen stimulation. This CDR3 reads CASRSDRGGYNEQFF. In DNA, the CDR3 is TGTGCCAGCAGATCCGACCGGGGGGGCTACAATGAGCAGTTCTTC. Drawing the rest from reference TRBV7-9 and TRBJ2-1, the complete variable domain is DTGVSQNPRHKITKRGQNVTFRCDPISEHNRLYWYRQTLGQGPEFLTYFQNEAQLEKSRLLSDRFSAERPKGSFSTLEIQRTEQGDSAMYLCASRSDRGGYNEQFFGPGTRLTVL.